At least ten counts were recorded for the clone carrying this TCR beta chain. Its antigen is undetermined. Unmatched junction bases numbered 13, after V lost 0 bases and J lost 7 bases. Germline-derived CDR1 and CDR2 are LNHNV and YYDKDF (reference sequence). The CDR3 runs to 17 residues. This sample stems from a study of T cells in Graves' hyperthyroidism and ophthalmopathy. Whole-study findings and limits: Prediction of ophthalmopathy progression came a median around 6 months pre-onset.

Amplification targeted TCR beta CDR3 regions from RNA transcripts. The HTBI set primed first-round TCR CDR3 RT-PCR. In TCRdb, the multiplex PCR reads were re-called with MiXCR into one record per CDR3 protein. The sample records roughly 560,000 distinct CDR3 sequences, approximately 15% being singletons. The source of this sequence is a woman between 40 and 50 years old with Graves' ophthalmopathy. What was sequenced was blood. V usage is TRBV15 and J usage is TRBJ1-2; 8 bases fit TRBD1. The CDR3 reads CATSRELIDRGLRGYTF. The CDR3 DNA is TGTGCCACCAGCAGAGAGCTAATCGACAGGGGATTACGTGGCTACACCTTC.